Sequencing of this T cell receptor beta chain was carried out in a study of T cells in localized non-small cell lung cancer. General study results and limits: A median of 57 clones ranked among the top 100 in tumor appeared in adjacent lung.

Germline assignment: CDR1 SGHRS and CDR2 YFSETQ. The CDR3 is 17 amino acids. Trimming removed 5 bases from V and 0 bases from J, with 19 bases in between. About this clone: What it binds is unknown.

Sequencing used immunoSEQ multiplex PCR; TCRdb keeps in-frame clones, though not all of them. The table has about 45,000 clones, under 90% seen once. The chain carries TRBV5-1 and TRBJ2-3; D call uncertain. The origin of this receptor is a man between 40 and 70 years old with stage III lung adenocarcinoma. The sequencing here drew on peripheral blood mononuclear cells, taken before any cancer treatment. Here the CDR3 DNA reads TGCGCCAGCAGTTACAGTCCTACAGAGCTCAGCACAGATACGCAGTATTTT. Protein product: CASSYSPTELSTDTQYF.